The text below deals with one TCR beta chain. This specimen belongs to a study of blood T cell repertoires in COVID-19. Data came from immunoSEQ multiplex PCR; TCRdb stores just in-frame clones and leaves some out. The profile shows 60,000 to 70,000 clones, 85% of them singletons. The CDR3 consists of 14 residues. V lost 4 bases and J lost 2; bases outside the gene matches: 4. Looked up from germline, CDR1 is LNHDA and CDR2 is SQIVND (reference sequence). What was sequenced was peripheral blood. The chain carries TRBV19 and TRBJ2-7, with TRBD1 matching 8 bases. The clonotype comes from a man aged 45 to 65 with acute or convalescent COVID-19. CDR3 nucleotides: TGTGCCAGTAGTAGGGGACAGGCCACCTACGAGCAGTACTTC. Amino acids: CASSRGQATYEQYF.